This TCR beta chain derives from a study of T cells in Graves' hyperthyroidism and ophthalmopathy. Study information: At the time of initial diagnosis and before any treatment, peripheral blood was collected.

With duration under 3 months, ophthalmopathy was active: Clinical Activity Score at least 3, NOSPECS at least 4. Researchers took RNA transcripts and amplified the TCR beta CDR3 regions from them. HTBI primers drove first-round RT-PCR of the TCR CDR3. TCRdb analysed the multiplex PCR reads with MiXCR anew, one entry per CDR3 protein. Here the sample spans 310,000 or so distinct CDR3 sequences, approximately 15% being singletons. In germline, CDR1 is MGHRA, CDR2 YSYEKL. V was shortened by 2 bases and J by 4 bases, with 14 bases between the two germline ends. The CDR3 length is 15 residues. The chain couples TRBV4-1 to TRBJ1-2, with D possibly matching TRBD1 (6 bases). The sample consisted of blood. The clonotype comes from a woman in her fifties or sixties with Graves' ophthalmopathy. CDR3 loop: CASSQYRQDPYGYTF. For the CDR3, the DNA is TGCGCCAGCAGCCAATACCGACAGGATCCCTATGGCTACACCTTC.